The T cell receptor (beta chain) described here comes from a study of blood T cell repertoires in COVID-19. At the level of the study: Samples came from the United States, Italy and Spain, spanning acute and convalescent COVID-19. T cells, B-cell-depleted T cells, or PBMCs supplied cDNA or gDNA.

The authors' processing: Scientists estimated how many nucleated cells there were by amplifying reference gene primers. Assay: immunoSEQ multiplex PCR; the TCRdb copy retains only in-frame clones and omits some. From that table come the V and J calls and clone size; the DNA was used to work out D and trimming. The repertoire has 200,000 to 250,000 clones, about four fifths of them found once; the top ten carry 6.5% to 8.5%. During active infection, Seattle patients enrolled and were then monitored through disease. Sequencing used peripheral blood. The clonotype originates from an elderly woman with COVID-19, enrolled during active disease.

Here the CDR3 reads CASSHRTQYF. CDR3 in DNA: TGTGCCAGCAGCCACCGGACCCAGTACTTC. The chain has TRBV3-1 (or the pseudogene TRBV3-2) and TRBJ2-5; no firm D call. V was clipped by 3 bases and J by 7 bases, with 3 bases between them. CDR3 length equals 10 residues. CDR1 is LGHDT, CDR2 YNNKEL, per germline (reference sequence).